The sequence of this TCR beta chain was determined in a study of blood T cells in healthy people across ages. Across the whole study: In model experiments, template switching was able to capture about one barcoded beta molecule for every two T cells that were present.

Healthy Caucasian individuals from Russia aged 6 to 90 served as donors. Approximately 9.6 milliliters of peripheral blood were drawn from each donor into EDTA-treated tubes. Total RNA, at least 6 micrograms per sample, was extracted from PBMCs. The V gene end was trimmed by 7 bases and the J gene end by 2 bases; junction bases not matched to a gene: 4. The CDR3 has 13 residues. In germline, CDR1 is MDHEN, CDR2 SYDVKM. Together with a sample-barcoded 5' primer, a J-beta primer mix was included in a second PCR lasting roughly 7 to 11 cycles. TCRdb called the 5' RACE reads again in MiXCR, with one record for every CDR3 protein. The profile shows fewer than 800,000 distinct CDR3 sequences, 49% of them singletons. This clonotype was counted many times.

Sequenced sample: blood. The J gene is TRBJ2-7, the V gene TRBV28, with 8 bases that match TRBD1. This sequence was found in a woman in her sixties or seventies in good health. The CDR3, as DNA: TGTGCCAGCACTCGGACAGGGCCCTACGAGCAGTACTTC. Its protein product is CASTRTGPYEQYF.